The text below deals with one T cell receptor (beta chain). This clonotype was seen many times. Its antigen target is currently unknown. Base qualities were left out, and no much larger clone turns up one base away. Ophthalmopathy patients had moderately to severely active disease, Clinical Activity Score of at least 3, NOSPECS grade of at least 4, and duration under 3 months. Any patient with an uncontrolled infection, another autoimmune disease, pregnancy or lactation was excluded. Diagnoses relied on clinical symptoms, serum thyroxine and TRAb, thyroid ultrasound and orbital computed tomography. PBMCs were separated from roughly 9.6 ml of fresh peripheral blood using Ficoll-Paque density gradient centrifugation. Total RNA was extracted using Trizol reagent, and RNA quality was assessed on an Agilent 2100 Bioanalyzer. The CDR3 spans 15 residues, from the cysteine through the phenylalanine. Only the CDR3 DNA stays, 45 bases, in frame from base 1. Here V drops 6 bases and J drops 0 bases, and the junction holds 7 bases not matched to any gene. The germline V gene encodes CDR1 MDHEN and CDR2 SYDVKM.

The data originate from a study of T cells in Graves' hyperthyroidism and ophthalmopathy (dated by TCRdb to the late 2010s). Regarding the study in general: Peripheral blood was sampled at the time of initial diagnosis, prior to any treatment. Whether ophthalmopathy could be predicted prospectively was tested in an independent validation cohort made up of 18 hyperthyroidism patients plus 17 patients who later progressed to ophthalmopathy. The roughly 91 discovery patients were randomly divided into training and test sets at a 7:3 ratio. Once sampling was done, hyperthyroidism patients were given methimazole at a starting dose of 30 mg daily, whereas ophthalmopathy patients were given high-dose intravenous methylprednisolone. A discovery cohort of around 100 patients, roughly 45 with Graves' ophthalmopathy and more than 55 with stable Graves' hyperthyroidism, was used to find distinguishing TCR V-J signatures. In more than 5 Graves' hyperthyroidism patients, the study also compared T-cell repertoires from thyroid tissue with T-cell repertoires from blood. TCR Vbeta CDR3 sequencing of some 140 peripheral blood samples (approximately 44 ophthalmopathy, 75 to 85 hyperthyroidism and roughly 17 progressor patients) is reported in the paper.

Summary of the overall study and its limitations: Most expanded thyroid clonotypes (frequency above 0.001) were also found in blood, which suggests that blood repertoires may mirror thyroid immune responses. In validation, the model predicted progression to ophthalmopathy a median of approximately 6.3 months before onset, with roughly 68% sensitivity and more than 72% specificity. No statistical method was used to set the sample size in advance, and investigators knew the group allocation. A 13 V-J signature model separated ophthalmopathy from stable hyperthyroidism, with approximately 87% sensitivity and 81% to 82% specificity in cross-validation and 80%/75% in testing.

Amplification of TCR beta CDR3 regions was carried out from RNA transcripts. The TCR CDR3 was subjected to a first round of RT-PCR using the HTBI primer set and the Qiagen OneStep RT-PCR kit. Libraries were constructed in a second round of multiplex PCR, after which size selection and purification were carried out. The libraries were sequenced on an Illumina HiSeq2000 using paired-end 100 bp reads. Processing in the source paper ran as follows. SOAPnuke was used to process the raw data, with reads discarded if the reads contained adapters or uncalled bases, had a mean Phred below 15, or lacked an exact constant-primer or identifier match. COPE v1.2.5 was used to merge high-quality paired reads, and clonotypes were defined as unique nucleotide sequences. MiTCR v1.1 was used to align the clonotypes against IMGT TRBV, TRBD and TRBJ reference segments. The analysis included only V-J combinations with a frequency above 0.0001, which together covered over 98% of the repertoires. A TCS score was defined as the ratio of F50 (clonal expansion) to E x V (chaos), with BLOSUM62-based TCRdist applied between CDR3 peptides within each V-J. Welch's t-statistics and random forest reduced fewer than 550 V-J features to about 13, which were used in a naive Bayes classifier (R e1071). TCRdb redid the processing of the public reads, applying fastp at Q25 and MiXCR, and retained in-frame beta chains. Each CDR3 protein gets just one entry, which takes the most common genes and DNA from the rows behind it. These V and J calls originate from TCRdb's pipeline instead of the authors' own analysis. The table for this sample lists hundreds of thousands of distinct CDR3 sequences; just under 20% of them were counted only once. In total, the top ten clones hold 47% of the sample.

The TCR originated in a man aged 40-50 years with Graves' ophthalmopathy. Sequences were obtained from blood. The rearrangement combines TRBV28 with TRBJ2-5; 7 junctional bases match TRBD1. This receptor has the CDR3 CASSWGQTDQETQYF. In nucleotide form, the sequence is TGTGCCAGCAGCTGGGGACAGACCGACCAAGAGACCCAGTACTTC.